This note documents a single T cell receptor beta chain sequence. Its antigen is still unknown. V lost 5 bases, J lost 4 bases, and 10 bases stayed unmatched. The CDR3 consists of 15 residues. The germline V gene has CDR1 SGHTA and CDR2 FQGNSA. This entry belongs to a study of beta chain features in type 1 diabetes. The study's findings and limits: VDJ junctions from type 1 diabetes patients carried fewer insertions and larger deletions. When Type 1 diabetes patients were examined, their TCRB CDR3s proved moderately but significantly shorter in all four CD4+ subsets.

The investigators reverse transcribed all of the isolated RNA, so they sequenced expressed TCRB transcripts. Each sample of naive, central memory or regulatory T cells had, on average, about 3.6 million reads. Data came from immunoSEQ multiplex PCR; TCRdb stores just in-frame clones and leaves some out. This repertoire shows about 360,000 clones, about 12% found once; its top ten account for 0.01%. Sequencing was carried out using naive CD4+ T cells from blood. The source is a woman aged 18-29 years with type 1 diabetes. V and J are TRBV7-2 and TRBJ1-2; 7 bases align to TRBD1. CDR3 in DNA: TGTGCCAGCAGCACCCACTACGACAGGGCCTATGGCTACACCTTC. Amino acids: CASSTHYDRAYGYTF.